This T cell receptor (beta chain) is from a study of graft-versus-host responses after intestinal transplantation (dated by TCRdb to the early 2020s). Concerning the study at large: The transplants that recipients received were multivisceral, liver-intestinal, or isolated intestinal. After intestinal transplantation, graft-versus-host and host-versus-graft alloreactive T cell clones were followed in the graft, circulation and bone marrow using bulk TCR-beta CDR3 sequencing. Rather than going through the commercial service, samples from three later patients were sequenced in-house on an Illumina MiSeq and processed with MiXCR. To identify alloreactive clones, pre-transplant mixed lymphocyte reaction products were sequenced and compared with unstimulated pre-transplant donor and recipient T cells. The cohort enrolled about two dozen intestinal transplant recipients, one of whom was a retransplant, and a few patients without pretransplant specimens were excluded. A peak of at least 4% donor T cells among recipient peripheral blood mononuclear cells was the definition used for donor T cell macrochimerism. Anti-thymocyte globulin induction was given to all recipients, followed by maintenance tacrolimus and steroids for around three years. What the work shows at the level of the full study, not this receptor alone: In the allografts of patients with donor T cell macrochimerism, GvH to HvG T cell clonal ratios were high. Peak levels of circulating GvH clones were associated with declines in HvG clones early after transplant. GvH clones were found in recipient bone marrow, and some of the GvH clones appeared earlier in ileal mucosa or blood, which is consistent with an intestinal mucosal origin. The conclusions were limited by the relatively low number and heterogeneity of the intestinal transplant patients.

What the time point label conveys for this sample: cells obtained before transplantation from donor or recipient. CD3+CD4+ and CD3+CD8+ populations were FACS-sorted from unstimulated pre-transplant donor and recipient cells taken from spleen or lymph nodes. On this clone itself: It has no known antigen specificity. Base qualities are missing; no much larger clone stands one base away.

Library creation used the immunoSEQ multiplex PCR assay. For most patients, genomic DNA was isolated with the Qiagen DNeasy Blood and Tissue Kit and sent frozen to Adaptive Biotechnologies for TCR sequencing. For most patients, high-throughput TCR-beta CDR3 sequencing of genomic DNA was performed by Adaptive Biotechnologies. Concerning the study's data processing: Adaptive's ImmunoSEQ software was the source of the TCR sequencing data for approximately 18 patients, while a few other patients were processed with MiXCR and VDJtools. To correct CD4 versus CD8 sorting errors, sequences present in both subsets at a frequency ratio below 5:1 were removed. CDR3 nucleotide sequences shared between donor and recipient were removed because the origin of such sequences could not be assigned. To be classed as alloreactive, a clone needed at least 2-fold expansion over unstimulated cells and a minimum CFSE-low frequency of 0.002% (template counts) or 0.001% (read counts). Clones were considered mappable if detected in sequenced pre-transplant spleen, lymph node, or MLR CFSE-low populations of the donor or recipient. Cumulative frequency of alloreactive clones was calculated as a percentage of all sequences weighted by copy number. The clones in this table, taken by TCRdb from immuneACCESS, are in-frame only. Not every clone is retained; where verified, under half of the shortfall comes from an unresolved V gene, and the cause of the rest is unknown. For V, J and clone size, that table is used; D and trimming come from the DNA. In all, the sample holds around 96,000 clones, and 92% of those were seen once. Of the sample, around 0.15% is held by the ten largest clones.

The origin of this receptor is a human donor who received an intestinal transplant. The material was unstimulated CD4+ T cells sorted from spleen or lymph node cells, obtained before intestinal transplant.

At the DNA level, the sequence is TGTGCCTGGAGATCGACAGGGGGGGGCACTGAAGCTTTCTTT. Its amino acids are CAWRSTGGGTEAFF. The rearranged segments are TRBV30 and TRBJ1-1; 9 bases in between match TRBD1. Ends trimmed: V by 3 bases, J by 4 bases; bases unmatched to a gene: 6. The CDR3 goes from the cysteine to the phenylalanine over 14 residues. Of all the DNA, just the CDR3 is kept, 42 bases in frame from base 1. The germline V gene (reference sequence) sets CDR1 to GTSNPN and CDR2 to SVGIG.